Below, 21 T cell receptor beta chains from the same sample are listed, as sequenced in a study of blood T cells in healthy people across ages. PCR was performed a second time for about 6 to 12 cycles using a sample-barcoded 5' primer and a J-beta primer mix. TCRdb re-called the 5' RACE reads with MiXCR, one entry per CDR3 protein. There are some 1.7 million distinct CDR3 sequences in the sample; 28% occur only once, and 7% to 9% lies in the top ten. The sample was blood. Every receptor here comes from a woman aged 25 to 39 in good health.

This clonotype was picked up many times. The genes are TRBV24-1 and TRBJ2-1; D is ambiguous. V was pared by 0 bases and J by 9 bases, with 2 bases between. This CDR3 is built from 11 residues. The germline V gene encodes CDR1 KGHDR and CDR2 SFDVKD. CDR3 amino acids: CATSDLSEQFF. The CDR3 coding sequence is TGTGCCACCAGTGATTTGAGTGAGCAGTTCTTC.

This clonotype was detected only a few times. The chain employs TRBV28 and TRBJ2-1; 8 bases fit TRBD1. Germline assignment: CDR1 MDHEN and CDR2 SYDVKM. Losses at the gene ends were 2 bases for V and 15 bases for J; bases not matched to a gene: 9. The CDR3 extends over 13 amino acids. CDR3 nucleotides: TGTGCCAGCAGTTTAGGGGGACAGGTCACCTTGTTCTTC. It translates to CASSLGGQVTLFF.

This clonotype was observed a handful of times. The rearrangement links TRBV3-1 to TRBJ1-5, with D unresolved. V lost 2 bases, J lost 6 bases, and 8 bases lay in between. CDR1 LGHDT and CDR2 YNNKEL come from the germline V gene (reference sequence). The CDR3 runs to 13 residues. CDR3 region: CASSQSRGQPQHF. Here the CDR3 DNA reads TGTGCCAGCAGCCAATCTCGGGGTCAGCCCCAGCATTTT.

This clonotype showed up just a few times. This chain links TRBV9 with TRBJ2-7; D is unclear. Trimming cost V 8 bases and J 6 bases, with 18 bases left between them. CDR3 length: 13 residues. CDR1 and CDR2 (germline): SGDLS, YYNGEE. The CDR3, as DNA: TGTGCCAGTCCAGATATGGAATGGAGCGAGCAGTACTTC. Protein: CASPDMEWSEQYF.

This clonotype was seen ten or more times. The J gene is TRBJ2-7, the V gene TRBV7-2; D may be TRBD2 (6 bases). V dropped 5 bases and J dropped 4 bases, with 18 bases sitting between them. Germline lookup yields CDR1 SGHTA and CDR2 FQGNSA. The CDR3 has 15 residues. CDR3 sequence: CASSPRPGGTYEQYF. DNA of the CDR3: TGTGCCAGCAGCCCTCGACCCGGGGGTACGTACGAGCAGTACTTC.

There are a few counts of this clonotype. The V gene is TRBV7-3, the J gene TRBJ2-7; D is tentatively TRBD1 or TRBD2 (6 bases each). The germline CDR1 and CDR2 sequences are SGHTA and FQGTGA. V lost 0 bases and J 5 bases, leaving 14 bases between the germline ends. The CDR3 spans 15 residues. DNA for the CDR3: TGTGCCAGCAGCTTAACGGGAGGACAGTTCCACGAGCAGTACTTC. The encoded protein is CASSLTGGQFHEQYF.

There are many counts of this clonotype. This chain connects TRBV12-3 or TRBV12-4 to TRBJ2-1; D is unclear. The ends were cut back, 6 bases at V and 4 bases at J, with 13 bases in the middle. The CDR3 loop spans 14 amino acids. Here the CDR3 reads CASSPRREYNEQFF. CDR3 nucleotides: TGTGCCAGCAGCCCCCGTCGCGAATACAATGAGCAGTTCTTC.

In this sample, this clonotype turned up a few times. This chain links TRBV5-1 with TRBJ1-1, with no clear D. The V end lost 4 bases, the J end lost 1 base, and 23 bases lay between the germline ends. Per the germline V gene, CDR1 is SGHRS and CDR2 is YFSETQ. This CDR3 has 18 residues. DNA for the CDR3: TGCGCCAGCAGCCCCCGGAGGGTGGGGTCTTCCGAGAACACTGAAGCTTTCTTT. This translates into CASSPRRVGSSENTEAFF.

This clonotype showed up just a few times. The V gene is TRBV20-1, the J gene TRBJ2-2; D is possibly TRBD2 (6 bases). Trimming shortened V by 3 bases and J by 1 base, and 12 bases separated the two germline ends. The CDR3 contains 15 residues. Germline V gives CDR1 DFQATT, CDR2 SNEGSKA (reference sequence). This chain's CDR3 is CSASRGTLNTGELFF. CDR3 DNA: TGCAGTGCTAGTAGAGGGACTCTGAACACCGGGGAGCTGTTTTTT.

V gene TRBV2 combines with J gene TRBJ2-4, with TRBD2 identical over 8 bases. With V trimmed by 10 bases and J by 7 bases, 6 bases remained unmatched. The V gene's germline CDR1 is SNHLY and CDR2 FYNNEI. The length of the CDR3 is 12 residues. The chain's CDR3 is CATSGGGNIQYF. The CDR3 DNA reads TGTGCCACGTCGGGAGGGGGGAACATTCAGTACTTC.

This clonotype was observed a single time. This could be a read error, since a much larger clone is one nucleotide away. This CDR3 reads CSGDGGLYGYTF. DNA for the CDR3: TGCAGCGGTGACGGTGGACTCTATGGCTACACCTTC. The chain couples TRBV29-1 to TRBJ1-2; D remains ambiguous. Germline V gene sequence: CDR1 SQVTM, CDR2 ANQGSEA. Trimming took 7 bases from V and 4 from J, leaving 13 bases between them. The CDR3 length is 12 residues.

The chain recombines TRBV12-3 or TRBV12-4 with TRBJ2-7; no definite D call. The CDR3 consists of 12 residues. V was clipped by 6 bases and J by 3 bases, with 9 bases between them. CDR3 sequence reads: CASSQEYYEQYF. The CDR3 DNA reads as TGTGCCAGCAGCCAGGAATACTACGAGCAGTACTTC.

This clonotype was detected ten times or more. V and J are TRBV4-1 and TRBJ2-6; D unresolved. The length of the CDR3 is 16 residues. Germline CDR1 is MGHRA and CDR2 is YSYEKL. V dropped 2 bases and J dropped 0 bases, with 8 bases sitting between them. The CDR3 DNA reads as TGCGCCAGCAGCCAATTTAAGAGCTCTGGGGCCAACGTCCTGACTTTC. Translating gives CASSQFKSSGANVLTF.

This clonotype was detected ten times or more. This chain uses TRBV3-1 with TRBJ2-1; no clear D gene. Germline CDR1 and CDR2: LGHDT and YNNKEL (reference sequence). The CDR3 loop spans 12 amino acids. V was pared by 3 bases and J by 9 bases, with 9 bases between. The CDR3 sequence: CASSHRVTEQFF. CDR3 bases: TGTGCCAGCAGCCATAGGGTTACTGAGCAGTTCTTC.

With respect to this clonotype: A much larger clone lies one base from this, so it may be a read error. Likely a read error: the CDR3 ends without its conserved phenylalanine or tryptophan. The rearrangement links TRBV5-5 to TRBJ2-7; D remains ambiguous. From germline, CDR1 is SGHKS and CDR2 YYEKEE (reference sequence). The CDR3 totals 14 residues. V lost 1 base to trimming and J lost 0 bases, with 8 bases between them. CDR3 nucleotides: TGTGCCAGCAGCTTGCAGCGTTACTCCTACGAGCAGTACTGC. Protein sequence: CASSLQRYSYEQYC.

In nucleotides, the CDR3 is TGCGGACTCAGGACTAGCGGGGGGGCCACCTACAATGAGCAGTTCTTC. Translation: CGLRTSGGATYNEQFF. The chain links TRBV20-1 to TRBJ2-1, with TRBD2 matching over 15 bases. Per germline, CDR1 DFQATT and CDR2 SNEGSKA (reference sequence). The CDR3 consists of 16 residues.

This clonotype was seen many times. The chain has TRBV12-3 or TRBV12-4 and TRBJ1-6; D unclear. The germline V and J ends were trimmed by 6 bases and 7 bases, with 7 bases remaining between them. The CDR3 has 12 residues. This chain's CDR3 is CASRFRNSPLHF. Written as DNA, the CDR3 is TGTGCCAGCAGATTTCGGAATTCACCCCTCCACTTT.

This clonotype was observed a handful of times. The chain has TRBV28 and TRBJ1-6; tentative D call: TRBD1 (5 bases). CDR3 length: 16 residues. The germline V and J ends were trimmed by 4 bases and 2 bases, with 12 bases remaining between them. The V gene's germline CDR1 is MDHEN and CDR2 SYDVKM. The CDR3 region is CASSSRGGAYNSPLHF. DNA for the CDR3: TGTGCCAGCAGTTCTCGGGGGGGAGCCTATAATTCACCCCTCCACTTT.

At least ten counts were recorded for this clonotype. The V gene is TRBV20-1, the J gene TRBJ2-7; D possibly corresponds to TRBD2 (6 bases). Per germline, CDR1 DFQATT and CDR2 SNEGSKA (reference sequence). There are 15 residues in the CDR3. The V end lost 1 base, the J end lost 0 bases, and 13 bases lay between the germline ends. This CDR3 reads CSARVVGSVSYEQYF. The CDR3 DNA reads as TGCAGTGCTAGAGTAGTCGGGAGCGTCTCCTACGAGCAGTACTTC.

CDR3 DNA sequence: TGTGCCAGCATCCAGCCGGACACCGGGGAGCTGTTTTTT. Amino acids: CASIQPDTGELFF. V usage is TRBV7-8 and J usage is TRBJ2-2; D ambiguous. CDR1 and CDR2 from the germline V gene are SGHVS and FQNEAQ. The germline V and J ends were trimmed by 7 bases and 3 bases, with 9 bases remaining between them. This CDR3 is 13 amino acids long.

V usage is TRBV11-2 and J usage is TRBJ2-5; perhaps TRBD1 as D (6 bases). The CDR3 is 15 amino acids. In germline, CDR1 is SGHAT, CDR2 FQNNGV. The ends were cut back, 4 bases at V and 2 bases at J, with 14 bases in the middle. The CDR3 DNA reads TGTGCCAGCAGCTCCCTACAGGGACCGCAAGAGACCCAGTACTTC. This gives the protein CASSSLQGPQETQYF.